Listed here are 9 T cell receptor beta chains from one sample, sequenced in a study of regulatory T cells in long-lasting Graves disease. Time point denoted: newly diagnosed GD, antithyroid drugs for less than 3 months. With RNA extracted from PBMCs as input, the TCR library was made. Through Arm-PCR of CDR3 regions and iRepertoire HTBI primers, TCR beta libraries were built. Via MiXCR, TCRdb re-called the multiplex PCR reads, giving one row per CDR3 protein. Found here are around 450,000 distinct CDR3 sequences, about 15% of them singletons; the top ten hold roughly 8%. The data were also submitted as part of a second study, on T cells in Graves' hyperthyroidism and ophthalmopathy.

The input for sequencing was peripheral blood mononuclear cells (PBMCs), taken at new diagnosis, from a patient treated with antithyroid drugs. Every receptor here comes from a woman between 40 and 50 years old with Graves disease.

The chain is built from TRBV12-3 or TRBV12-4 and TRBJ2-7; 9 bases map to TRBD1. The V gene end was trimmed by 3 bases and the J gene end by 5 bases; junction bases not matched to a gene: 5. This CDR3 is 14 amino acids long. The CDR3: CASSFSGQGDEQYF. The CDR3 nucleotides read TGTGCCAGCAGTTTTTCGGGACAGGGTGACGAGCAGTACTTC.

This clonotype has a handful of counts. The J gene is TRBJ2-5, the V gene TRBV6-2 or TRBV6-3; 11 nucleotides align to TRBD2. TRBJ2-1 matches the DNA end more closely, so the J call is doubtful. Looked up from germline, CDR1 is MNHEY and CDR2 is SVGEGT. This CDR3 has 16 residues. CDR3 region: CASSYSITSGSNEQFF. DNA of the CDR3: TGTGCCAGCAGTTACTCGATTACTAGCGGGAGCAATGAGCAGTTCTTC.

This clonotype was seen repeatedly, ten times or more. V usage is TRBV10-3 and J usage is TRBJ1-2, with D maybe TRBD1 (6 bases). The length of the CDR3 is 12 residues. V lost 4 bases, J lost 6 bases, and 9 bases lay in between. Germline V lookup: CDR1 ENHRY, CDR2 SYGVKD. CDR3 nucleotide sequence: TGTGCCATCAGTGGCGGGGGGCATGGCTACACCTTC. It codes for CAISGGGHGYTF.

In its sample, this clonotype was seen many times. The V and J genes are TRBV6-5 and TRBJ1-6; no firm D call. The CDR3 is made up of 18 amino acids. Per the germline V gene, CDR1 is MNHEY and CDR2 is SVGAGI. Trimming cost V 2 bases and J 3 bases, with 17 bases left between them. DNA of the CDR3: TGTGCCAGCAGTTACCCACCGGGAGAGACCTTCTATAATTCACCCCTCCACTTT. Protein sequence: CASSYPPGETFYNSPLHF.

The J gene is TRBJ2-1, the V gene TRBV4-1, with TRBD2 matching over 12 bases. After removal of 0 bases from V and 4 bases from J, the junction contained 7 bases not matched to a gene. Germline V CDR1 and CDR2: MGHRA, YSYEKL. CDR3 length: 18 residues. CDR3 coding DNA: TGCGCCAGCAGCCAAGACCCTTGGACTAGCGGGAATTACAATGAGCAGTTCTTC. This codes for CASSQDPWTSGNYNEQFF.

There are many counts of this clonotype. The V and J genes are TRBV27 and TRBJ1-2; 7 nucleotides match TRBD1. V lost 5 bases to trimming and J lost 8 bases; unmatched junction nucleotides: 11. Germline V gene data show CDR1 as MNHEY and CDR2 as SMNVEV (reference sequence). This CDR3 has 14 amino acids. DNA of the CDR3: TGTGCCAGCAGTCCTCAGACAGGGTCGGGAGGCTACACCTTC. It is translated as CASSPQTGSGGYTF.

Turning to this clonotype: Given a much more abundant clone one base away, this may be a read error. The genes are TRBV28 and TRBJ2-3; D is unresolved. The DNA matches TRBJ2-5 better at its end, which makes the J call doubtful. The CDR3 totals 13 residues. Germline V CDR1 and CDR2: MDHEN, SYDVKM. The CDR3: CTSSLWRIPTQYF. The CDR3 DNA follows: TGTACCAGCAGTTTATGGCGGATCCCCACCCAGTACTTC.

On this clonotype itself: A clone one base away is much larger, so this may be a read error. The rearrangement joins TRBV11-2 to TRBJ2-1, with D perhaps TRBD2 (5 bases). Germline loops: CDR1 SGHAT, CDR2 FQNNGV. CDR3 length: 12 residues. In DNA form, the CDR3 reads TGTGCCAGCAGCTTATTAGCGTATGAGCACTTCTTC. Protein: CASSLLAYEHFF.

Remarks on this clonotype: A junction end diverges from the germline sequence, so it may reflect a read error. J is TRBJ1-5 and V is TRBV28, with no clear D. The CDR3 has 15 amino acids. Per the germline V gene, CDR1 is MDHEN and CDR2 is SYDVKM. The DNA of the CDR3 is TGTGTCAGCAGTTTGCTCCTCAATAGCAATCAGCCCCAGCATTTT. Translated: CVSSLLLNSNQPQHF.